The text below deals with one T cell receptor beta chain. These data originate in a study of blood T cell repertoires in COVID-19. Looking at the study overall: There were acute and convalescent COVID-19 samples, and they came from the United States, Italy and Spain.

Assay: immunoSEQ multiplex PCR; the TCRdb copy retains only in-frame clones and omits some. The sample carries 250,000 to 350,000 clones, about four fifths recorded once. V was shortened by 5 bases and J by 2 bases, with 19 bases between the two germline ends. Germline V gene sequence: CDR1 SGHTA, CDR2 FQGNSA. CDR3 size: 16 residues. Patients from Seattle were sampled longitudinally, starting during active infection. Sequencing was performed on peripheral blood. The chain links TRBV7-2 to TRBJ2-7, with a possible D match to TRBD1 (6 bases). The sequence was collected from a human donor with COVID-19, enrolled during active disease. The donor label of this sample is uncertain. The DNA of the CDR3 is TGTGCCAGCAGCGCCCAACAGGGTGTTCCCACCTACGAGCAGTACTTC. Its protein is CASSAQQGVPTYEQYF.